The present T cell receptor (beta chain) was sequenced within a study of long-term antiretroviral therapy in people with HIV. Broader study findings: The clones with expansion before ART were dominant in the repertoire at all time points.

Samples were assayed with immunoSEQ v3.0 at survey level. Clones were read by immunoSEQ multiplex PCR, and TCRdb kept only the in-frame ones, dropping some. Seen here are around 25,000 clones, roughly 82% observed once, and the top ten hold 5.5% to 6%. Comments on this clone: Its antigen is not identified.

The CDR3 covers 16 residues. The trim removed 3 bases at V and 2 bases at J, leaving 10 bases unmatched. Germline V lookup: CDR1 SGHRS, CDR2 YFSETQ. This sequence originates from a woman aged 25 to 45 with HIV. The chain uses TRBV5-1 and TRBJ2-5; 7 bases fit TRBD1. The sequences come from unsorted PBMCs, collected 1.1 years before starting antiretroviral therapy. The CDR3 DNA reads TGCGCCAGCAGCTCAGCCTCGGACAGGCCGCAAGAGACCCAGTACTTC. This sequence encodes CASSSASDRPQETQYF. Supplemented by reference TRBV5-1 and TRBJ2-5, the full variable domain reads KAGVTQTPRYLIKTRGQQVTLSCSPISGHRSVSWYQQTPGQGLQFLFEYFSETQRNKGNFPGRFSGRQFSNSRSEMNVSTLELGDSALYLCASSSASDRPQETQYFGPGTRLLVL.